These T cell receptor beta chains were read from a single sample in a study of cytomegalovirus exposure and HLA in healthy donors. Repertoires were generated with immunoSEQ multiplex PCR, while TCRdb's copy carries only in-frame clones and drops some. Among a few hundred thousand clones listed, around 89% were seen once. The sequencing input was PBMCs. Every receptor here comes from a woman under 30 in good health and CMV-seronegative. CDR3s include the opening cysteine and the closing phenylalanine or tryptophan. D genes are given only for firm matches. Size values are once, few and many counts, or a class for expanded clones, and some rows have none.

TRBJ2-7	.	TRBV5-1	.	TGCGCCAGCAGCCCGTACTCCCTAGCATATCGTGAGAGGCAGTACTTC	CASSPYSLAYRERQYF
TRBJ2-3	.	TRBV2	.	TGTGCCAGCAGTGCATGGGTGGGAGTAGGGTCAGATACGCAGTATTTT	CASSAWVGVGSDTQYF
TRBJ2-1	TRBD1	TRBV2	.	TGTGCCAGCAGGGGGACAGGGAGGGTACGTGGCAATGAGCAGTTCTTC	CASRGTGRVRGNEQFF
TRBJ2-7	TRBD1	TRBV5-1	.	TGCGCCAGCAGCCTAGGACAGGTTGTCGAGCAGTACTTC	CASSLGQVVEQYF
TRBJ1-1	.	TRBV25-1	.	TGTGCCAGCACTAATACAGGGCTATCAAACACTGAAGCTTTCTTT	CASTNTGLSNTEAFF
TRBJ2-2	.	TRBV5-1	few	TGCGCCAGCAGCCCAATGGGGACACTCACCGGGGAGCTGTTTTTT	CASSPMGTLTGELFF
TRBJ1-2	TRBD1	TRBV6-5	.	TGTGCCAGCAGCCAGGGACAGGGGGTAGGAGGCTACACCTTC	CASSQGQGVGGYTF
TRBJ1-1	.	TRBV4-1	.	TGCGCCAGCCGCGGGACGGGCACTGAAGCTTTCTTT	CASRGTGTEAFF
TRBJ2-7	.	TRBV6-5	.	TGTGCCAGCAGTACTAAGGGACTTCCCTACGAGCAGTACTTC	CASSTKGLPYEQYF
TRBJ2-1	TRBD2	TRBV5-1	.	TGCGCCAGCAGCTTTCCGGGACTAGCGGACAATGAGCAGTTCTTC	CASSFPGLADNEQFF
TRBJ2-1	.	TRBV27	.	TGTGCCAGCAGTTTTAGACGAGCGTATGAGCAGTTCTTC	CASSFRRAYEQFF
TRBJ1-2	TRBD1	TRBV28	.	TGTGCCAGCAGTTTCGGGACAGGGGGCGAATATGGCTACACCTTC	CASSFGTGGEYGYTF
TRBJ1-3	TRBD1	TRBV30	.	TGTGCCTGGGGACCGGGACAGCCTCCACGTTCTGGAAACACCATATATTTT	CAWGPGQPPRSGNTIYF
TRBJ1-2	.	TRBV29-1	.	TGCAGCGTTCAAGCACAGAGACAGAACTATGGCTACACCTTC	CSVQAQRQNYGYTF
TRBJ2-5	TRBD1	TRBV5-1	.	TGCGCCAGCAGCCAGCAGACAGGGTCAGGCGAGACCCAGTACTTC	CASSQQTGSGETQYF
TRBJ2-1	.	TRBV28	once	TGTGCCAGCAGAACCAGGACCCACCCCATCCTAGGGGATGAGCAGTTCTTC	CASRTRTHPILGDEQFF
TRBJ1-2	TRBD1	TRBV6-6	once	TGTGCCAGCAGACGGACAGGGATCTATGGCTACACCTTC	CASRRTGIYGYTF
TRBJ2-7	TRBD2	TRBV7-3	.	TGTGCCAGCAGCTTATGGGAGGGCCCCCCCTACGAGCAGTACTTC	CASSLWEGPPYEQYF
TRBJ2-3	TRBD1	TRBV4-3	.	TGCGCCAGCAGCCCCACAGGGGCTATCCCAGATACGCAGTATTTT	CASSPTGAIPDTQYF
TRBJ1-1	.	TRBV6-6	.	TGTGCCAGCATTTCGTACAGCATGAACACTGAAGCTTTCTTT	CASISYSMNTEAFF
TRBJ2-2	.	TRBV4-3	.	TGCGCCAGCAGACAGGACCCGAACACCGGGGAGCTGTTTTTT	CASRQDPNTGELFF
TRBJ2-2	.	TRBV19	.	TGTGCCAGTAGTATAGATCTTCGGACAGAGCTGTTTTTT	CASSIDLRTELFF
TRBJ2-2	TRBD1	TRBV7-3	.	TGTGCCAGCAGTAAAACAGGGGGGACCGGGGAGCTGTTTTTT	CASSKTGGTGELFF
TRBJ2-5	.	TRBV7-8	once	TGTGCCAGCAGCCCCCGAGAACGGTTGGAGACCCAGTACTTC	CASSPRERLETQYF
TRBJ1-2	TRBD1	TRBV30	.	TGTGCCTGGAGGGATGGACAGGGTACGAGTGGCTACACCTTC	CAWRDGQGTSGYTF
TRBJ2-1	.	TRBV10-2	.	TGCGCCGTAGAAAGAGACAATGAGCAGTTCTTC	CAVERDNEQFF
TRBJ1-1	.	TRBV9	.	TGTGCCAGCAGCGTAGGTCGGAACACTGAAGCTTTCTTT	CASSVGRNTEAFF
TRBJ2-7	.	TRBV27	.	TGTGCCAGCAGTTTTCAGACCTCCGGAGGAAATCCTCCCTACGAGCAGTACTTC	CASSFQTSGGNPPYEQYF
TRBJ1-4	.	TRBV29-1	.	TGCAGCGTTGTGGGGGGTACTAATGAAAAACTGTTTTTT	CSVVGGTNEKLFF
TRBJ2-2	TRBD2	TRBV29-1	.	TGCAGCGTTGAAGGGTGGGCTAGCGGGAGGTCCGGGGAGCTGTTTTTT	CSVEGWASGRSGELFF
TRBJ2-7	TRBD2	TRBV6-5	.	TGTGCCAGCAGTTACGGACTAGCGGGAGTACACGAGCAGTACTTC	CASSYGLAGVHEQYF
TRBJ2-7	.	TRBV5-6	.	TGTGCCAGCAGCTTGTGGGGAGGTCGCGAGCAGTACTTC	CASSLWGGREQYF
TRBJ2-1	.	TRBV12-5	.	TGTGCTAGTGGTCTTTACAATGAGCAGTTCTTC	CASGLYNEQFF
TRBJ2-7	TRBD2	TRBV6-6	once	TGTGCCAGCAGCCCTGGGACTAGCGGATACGAGCAGTACTTC	CASSPGTSGYEQYF
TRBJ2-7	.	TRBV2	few	TGTGCCAGCAGTGAAGCGGCGGGAACGACGGAGCAGTACTTC	CASSEAAGTTEQYF
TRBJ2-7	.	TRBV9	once	TGTGCCAGCAGCGTAGCAGCAGGGTCCTACGAGCAGTACTTC	CASSVAAGSYEQYF
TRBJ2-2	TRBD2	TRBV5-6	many	TGTGCCAGCAGCTTGGCCGGGACTAGCGGGAGTTTCACCGGGGAGCTGTTTTTT	CASSLAGTSGSFTGELFF
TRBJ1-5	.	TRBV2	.	TGTGCCAGCAAGCCCAGGGGTGCGAATCAGCCCCAGCATTTT	CASKPRGANQPQHF